This T cell receptor (beta chain) derives from a study of blood T cell repertoires in COVID-19. In the study overall: The origin of the acute and convalescent COVID-19 samples was the United States, Italy and Spain. Sample material is recorded as cDNA or gDNA derived from T cells, B-cell-depleted T cells, or PBMCs.

The authors' processing: Amplification of reference gene primers was used by the study to estimate nucleated cell counts. Measured with immunoSEQ multiplex PCR; TCRdb has only the in-frame clones, and not every one. Clone size and V and J calls were adopted from that table, with D and trimming inferred from the DNA. The sample holds tens of thousands of clones, 60% to 80% seen once. The CDR3 is 16 amino acids. Germline lookup yields CDR1 SGHTA and CDR2 FQGNSA. J lost 0 bases, V lost 3 bases, and 5 bases had no gene match. The chain has TRBV7-2 and TRBJ1-2; 9 bases match TRBD1. Material for sequencing was peripheral blood. The receptor's source is a woman aged 55-69 years with acute or convalescent COVID-19. CDR3 sequence reads: CASSLGTGKANYGYTF. DNA of the CDR3: TGTGCCAGCAGCTTGGGGACAGGGAAAGCTAACTATGGCTACACCTTC. Drawing the rest from reference TRBV7-2 and TRBJ1-2, the complete variable domain is GAGVSQSPSNKVTEKGKDVELRCDPISGHTALYWYRQSLGQGLEFLIYFQGNSAPDKSGLPSDRFSAERTGGSVSTLTIQRTQQEDSAVYLCASSLGTGKANYGYTFGSGTRLTVV.